Shown below are 10 T cell receptor beta chains from a single sample sequenced in a study of CD8 T cells in ankylosing spondylitis. In TCRdb, the 5' RACE reads were re-called with MiXCR into one record per CDR3 protein. The sample lists approximately 550,000 distinct CDR3 sequences; 12% were seen once. Study-level findings and limits: Characteristic, it appeared, of ankylosing spondylitis blood was a TCR beta motif of roughly eight highly homologous variants.

Their antigen targets remain unknown. Material for sequencing was blood, either unsorted or a sorted T cell fraction (not recorded which). Receptor source: a male donor with ankylosing spondylitis.

At least ten counts were recorded for this clonotype. The rearrangement links TRBV7-8 to TRBJ2-3; D not certain. V was trimmed by 3 bases and J by 2 bases, leaving 9 bases between them. The germline V gene has CDR1 SGHVS and CDR2 FQNEAQ. The CDR3 extends over 14 amino acids. CDR3 sequence: CASSLRQTTDTQYF. CDR3 sequence (DNA): TGTGCCAGCAGCTTGCGGCAGACCACAGATACGCAGTATTTT. Supplemented by reference TRBV7-8 and TRBJ2-3, the full variable domain reads GAGVSQSPRYKVAKRGQDVALRCDPISGHVSLFWYQQALGQGPEFLTYFQNEAQLDKSGLPSDRFFAERPEGSVSTLKIQRTQQEDSAVYLCASSLRQTTDTQYFGPGTRLTVL.

The rearrangement links TRBV25-1 to TRBJ1-3; 8 positions agree with TRBD1. The CDR3 covers 17 residues. Germline CDR1 is MGHDK and CDR2 is SYGVNS. V trimming: 3 bases; J trimming: 0 bases; junction bases outside the gene matches: 7. The CDR3 loop is CASSETGAMHSGNTIYF. The CDR3 region has the DNA TGTGCCAGCAGTGAGACAGGGGCCATGCACTCTGGAAACACCATATATTTT.

In its sample, this clonotype was seen many times. The chain recombines TRBV10-3 with TRBJ1-5; D remains unclear. With 6 bases removed from V and 7 bases from J, the gap between germline ends came to 13 bases. The CDR3 covers 13 residues. The V gene's germline CDR1 is ENHRY and CDR2 SYGVKD. The CDR3 protein is CAIRGGPEQPQHF. The CDR3 DNA reads as TGTGCCATCAGGGGTGGGCCTGAGCAGCCCCAGCATTTT.

V gene TRBV6-1 combines with J gene TRBJ2-3, with TRBD1 identical over 10 bases. Germline loops: CDR1 MNHNS, CDR2 SASEGT. After removal of 6 bases from V and 3 bases from J, the junction contained 6 bases not matched to a gene. CDR3 size: 15 residues. CDR3 DNA: TGTGCCAGCAGCAGGGGACAGGGGTGGACAGATACGCAGTATTTT. This codes for CASSRGQGWTDTQYF.

This clonotype was seen repeatedly, ten times or more. The chain employs TRBV12-3 or TRBV12-4 and TRBJ2-3; 14 positions match TRBD2. CDR3 length equals 20 residues. Trimming removed 5 bases from V and 4 bases from J; junction bases left unmatched: 17. CDR3 in amino acids: CASSLKPLTTSGRAPDTQYF. CDR3 DNA: TGTGCCAGCAGTCTTAAACCCCTCACGACTAGCGGGAGGGCCCCAGATACGCAGTATTTT.

The chain links TRBV5-1 to TRBJ2-5; TRBD2 is a possible D gene (6 bases). CDR3 length equals 15 residues. Trimming left V 3 bases short and J 4 bases short, with 16 bases between. CDR1 is SGHRS and CDR2 is YFSETQ in the germline V gene. In nucleotides, the CDR3 is TGCGCCAGCAGCTGGAATGACGGGAGCGGAGAGACCCAGTACTTC. This sequence encodes CASSWNDGSGETQYF.

This clonotype has only a few counts. This rearrangement joins TRBV18 to TRBJ2-4; D might be TRBD2 (5 bases). Trimming cost V 6 bases and J 0 bases, with 15 bases left between them. Germline-derived CDR1 and CDR2 are KGHSH and LQKENI. CDR3 size: 16 residues. In DNA form, the CDR3 reads TGTGCCAGCTCCGGGCTCCGGGATCTAGCCAAAAACATTCAGTACTTC. Its translation is CASSGLRDLAKNIQYF.

This clonotype was counted a few times. V is TRBV5-6 and J is TRBJ2-1, with TRBD2 matching over 8 bases. CDR3 length equals 15 residues. Germline CDR1 SGHDT, CDR2 YYEEEE. The junction had 8 bases not matched to a gene; V was cut back by 0 bases and J by 9 bases. The CDR3 DNA sequence: TGTGCCAGCAGCTTGGTCAATTCTCTAGCGGGTGAGCAGTTCTTC. This codes for CASSLVNSLAGEQFF.

The chain recombines TRBV11-2 with TRBJ2-1; D is perhaps TRBD1 (5 bases). Trimming removed 5 bases at V and 5 bases at J, with 10 bases between. This CDR3 region has 13 residues. CDR1 is SGHAT, CDR2 FQNNGV, per germline. The DNA of the CDR3 is TGTGCCAGCAGCAAAGACAGAGACAATGAGCAGTTCTTC. It yields the protein CASSKDRDNEQFF.

The V and J genes are TRBV6-2 or TRBV6-3 and TRBJ2-5; TRBD2 aligns across 14 bases. The trim removed 7 bases at V and 5 bases at J, leaving 6 bases unmatched. The CDR3 covers 15 residues. CDR1 is MNHEY and CDR2 is SVGEGT in the germline V gene. The CDR3 DNA follows: TGTGCCAGCAAAGGGGGGACTAGCGGGAGTGAGACCCAGTACTTC. Encoded protein: CASKGGTSGSETQYF.